The present T cell receptor beta chain was sequenced within a study of identical twins. This clonotype was counted between two and nine times. The CDR3 consists of 15 residues. Germline assignment: CDR1 MNHEY and CDR2 SVGAGI. Trimming stripped 0 bases from V and 2 bases from J, with 11 bases between. TCRdb called the 5' RACE reads again in MiXCR, with one record for every CDR3 protein. The data show some 500,000 distinct CDR3 sequences, 20% to 25% seen once. This same sample was also taken into another study, of T cells expressing NK-cell markers.

The material sequenced was CD4+ T cells sorted from blood. The chain links TRBV6-5 to TRBJ2-7; D is unresolved. The sequence came from a woman aged 18-30 years in good health. CDR3 region: CASSYSGPTTYEQYF. The CDR3 nucleotides read TGTGCCAGCAGTTACTCTGGCCCCACCACCTACGAGCAGTACTTC.